Here is one T cell receptor beta chain with its context. The target antigen is unknown. These data belong to a study of T cell responses to AZD1222 COVID-19 vaccine. Regarding the study as a whole: Spike was spanned by vaccine-associated CD4 TCRs, which were dominant at 160-218 and 743-854. Sampling captured repertoires only after the peak T cell response. Nearly half of spike-specific TCRs reportedly target variant regions that are unmutated in the B.1.351 and B.1.1.7 variants.

TCRdb keeps only in-frame clones here, not all; method: immunoSEQ multiplex PCR. The sample records about 130,000 clones, about 91% being singletons. Germline V CDR1 and CDR2: SGHTA, FQGNSA. V shed 8 bases and J shed 6 bases, with 19 bases lying between them. The CDR3 is 14 amino acids. The source material was peripheral blood, sampled on day 0 of AZD1222 vaccination. This TCR was recovered from an adult in good health. The chain couples TRBV7-2 to TRBJ1-2, with a possible D match to TRBD1 (6 bases). DNA for the CDR3: TGTGCCAGCCCCCCACAGGGTGTATTCGATGGCTACACCTTC. Encoded protein: CASPPQGVFDGYTF.